The 2 T cell receptor beta chains below come from one sample, sequenced in a study of T cells after yellow fever vaccination. TCRdb itself ran the 5' RACE reads through MiXCR, one entry per CDR3 protein. Of 46,000 or so distinct CDR3 sequences listed, approximately 6.3% are singletons. Sequencing used PBMCs, either bulk or a sorted T-cell subset (CD4+, CD8+, memory, or dextramer-sorted; not recorded which), obtained 45 days after the yellow fever booster vaccination. Source of these receptors: a man aged 30 to 45 who received the YFV17D yellow fever vaccine.

This clonotype has a count of ten or more. The chain has TRBV10-3 and TRBJ2-3; no clear D gene. This CDR3 contains 16 residues. Per germline, CDR1 ENHRY and CDR2 SYGVKD. Trimming took off 10 bases at V and 2 bases at J, with 22 bases between the two ends. This chain's CDR3 is CASRADHKFFTDTQYF. The CDR3 DNA follows: TGTGCCAGCCGTGCAGACCACAAGTTTTTCACAGATACGCAGTATTTT.

This clonotype occurred many times. The V gene is TRBV28, the J gene TRBJ2-4; no definite D call. With 10 bases removed from V and 7 bases from J, the gap between germline ends came to 11 bases. This CDR3 is 11 amino acids long. Germline V CDR1 and CDR2: MDHEN, SYDVKM. This chain's CDR3 is CAIKGMNIQYF. CDR3 sequence (DNA): TGTGCCATCAAAGGGATGAACATTCAGTACTTC.